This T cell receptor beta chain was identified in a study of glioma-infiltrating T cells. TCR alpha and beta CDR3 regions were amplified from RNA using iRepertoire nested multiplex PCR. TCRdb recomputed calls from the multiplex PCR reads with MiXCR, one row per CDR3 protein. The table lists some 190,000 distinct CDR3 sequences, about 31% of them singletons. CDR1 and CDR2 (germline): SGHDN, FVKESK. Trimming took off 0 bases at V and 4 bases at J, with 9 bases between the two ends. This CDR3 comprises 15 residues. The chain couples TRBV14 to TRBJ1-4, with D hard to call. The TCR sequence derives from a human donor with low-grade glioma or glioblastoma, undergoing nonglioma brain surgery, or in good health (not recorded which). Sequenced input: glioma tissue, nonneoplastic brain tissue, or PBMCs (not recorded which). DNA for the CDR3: TGTGCCAGCAGCCAAGATGGGGATAGTAATGAAAAACTGTTTTTT. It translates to CASSQDGDSNEKLFF.